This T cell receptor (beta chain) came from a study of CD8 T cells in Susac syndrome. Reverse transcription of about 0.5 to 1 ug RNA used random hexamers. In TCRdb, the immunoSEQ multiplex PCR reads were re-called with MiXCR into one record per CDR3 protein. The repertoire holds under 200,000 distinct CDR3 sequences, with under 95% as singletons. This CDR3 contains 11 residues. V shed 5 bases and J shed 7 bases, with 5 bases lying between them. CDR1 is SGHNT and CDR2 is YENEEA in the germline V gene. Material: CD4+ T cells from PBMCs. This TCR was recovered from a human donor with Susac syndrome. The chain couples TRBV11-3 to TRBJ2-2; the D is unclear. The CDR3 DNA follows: TGTGCCAGCAGCCCTGGCGGGGAGCTGTTTTTT. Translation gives CASSPGGELFF.